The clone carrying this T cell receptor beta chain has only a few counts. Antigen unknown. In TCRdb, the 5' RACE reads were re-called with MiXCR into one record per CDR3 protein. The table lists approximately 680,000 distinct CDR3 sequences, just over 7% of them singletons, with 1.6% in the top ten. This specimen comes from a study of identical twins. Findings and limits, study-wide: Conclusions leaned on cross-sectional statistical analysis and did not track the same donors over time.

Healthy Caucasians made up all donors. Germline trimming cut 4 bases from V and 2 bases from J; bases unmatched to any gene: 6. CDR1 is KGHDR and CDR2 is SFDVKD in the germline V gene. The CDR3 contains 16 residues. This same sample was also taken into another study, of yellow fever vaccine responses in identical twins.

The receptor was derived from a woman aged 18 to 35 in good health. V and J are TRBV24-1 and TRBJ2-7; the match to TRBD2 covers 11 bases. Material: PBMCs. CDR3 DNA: TGTGCCACCAGTGACCAAACGACTAGCGGGACCTACGAGCAGTACTTC. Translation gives CATSDQTTSGTYEQYF.